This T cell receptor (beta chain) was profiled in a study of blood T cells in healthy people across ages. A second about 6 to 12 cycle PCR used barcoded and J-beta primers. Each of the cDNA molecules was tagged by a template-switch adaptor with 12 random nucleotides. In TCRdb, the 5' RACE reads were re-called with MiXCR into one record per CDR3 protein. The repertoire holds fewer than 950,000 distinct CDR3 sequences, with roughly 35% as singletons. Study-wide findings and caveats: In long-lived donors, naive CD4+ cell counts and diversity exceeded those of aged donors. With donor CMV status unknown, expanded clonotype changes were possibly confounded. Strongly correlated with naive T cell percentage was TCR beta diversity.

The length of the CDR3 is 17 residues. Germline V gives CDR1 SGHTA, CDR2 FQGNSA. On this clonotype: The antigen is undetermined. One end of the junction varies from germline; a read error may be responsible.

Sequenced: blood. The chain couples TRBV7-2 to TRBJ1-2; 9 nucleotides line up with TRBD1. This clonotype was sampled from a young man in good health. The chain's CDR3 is CASSSDLTGGTRHGCTF. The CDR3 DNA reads TGTGCCAGCAGCTCTGACCTGACAGGGGGTACGAGGCATGGCTGCACCTTC.